One sample yielded the 14 T cell receptor beta chains listed below, sequenced in a study of cytomegalovirus exposure and HLA in healthy donors. PCR amplification relied on 60 Vbeta primers (plus 13 Jbeta primers). Only in-frame clones appear in the TCRdb table, and some are missing; sequencing was by immunoSEQ multiplex PCR. The sample yields about 130,000 clones, about four fifths seen once. Sequencing was done on a sample of PBMCs. These receptors came from a man aged 25-45 years in good health.

The chain links TRBV29-1 to TRBJ2-1, with 8 nucleotides matching TRBD1. Trimming at V came to 7 bases and at J to 6 bases, leaving 8 bases not matched to a gene. The CDR3 runs 13 residues. CDR1 is SQVTM, CDR2 ANQGSEA, per germline. The CDR3: CSATTGVSNEQFF. The DNA for the CDR3 is TGCAGCGCAACGACAGGGGTGAGCAATGAGCAGTTCTTC.

The DNA for the CDR3 is TGTGCCAGCAGCTTAACGATCGGGACTAGCGGGGTAGAGACCCAGTACTTC. This sequence encodes CASSLTIGTSGVETQYF. V and J are TRBV7-9 and TRBJ2-5, with 13 bases matching TRBD2. CDR3 length: 17 residues. Germline V gene lookup returns CDR1 SEHNR and CDR2 FQNEAQ (reference sequence). With V trimmed by 2 bases and J by 4 bases, 7 bases remained unmatched.

The V call is TRBV29-1, the J call TRBJ1-1, with TRBD1 identical over 9 bases. CDR3 length: 14 residues. Looked up from germline, CDR1 is SQVTM and CDR2 is ANQGSEA. V dropped 0 bases and J dropped 10; count of bases not matched to a gene: 9. CDR3 protein: CSVEEDRGGSRAFF. The CDR3 DNA reads TGCAGCGTTGAAGAAGACAGGGGGGGATCCCGAGCTTTCTTT.

This chain joins TRBV9 and TRBJ2-7, with 11 bases lining up with TRBD1. This CDR3 has 16 residues. Looked up from germline, CDR1 is SGDLS and CDR2 is YYNGEE. With V trimmed by 0 bases and J by 7 bases, 9 bases remained unmatched. The CDR3, as DNA: TGTGCCAGCAGCGTAGATCCTGGACAGGGGGCAGGAGAGCAGTACTTC. As protein: CASSVDPGQGAGEQYF. Full variable domain (rest looked up from reference TRBV9 and TRBJ2-7): DSGVTQTPKHLITATGQRVTLRCSPRSGDLSVYWYQQSLDQGLQFLIQYYNGEERAKGNILERFSAQQFPDLHSELNLSSLELGDSALYFCASSVDPGQGAGEQYFGPGTRLTVT.

The rearrangement uses TRBV7-2 and TRBJ1-1; D gene unclear. V was shortened by 7 bases and J by 0 bases, with 12 bases between the two germline ends. The CDR3 extends over 14 amino acids. The germline V gene has CDR1 SGHTA and CDR2 FQGNSA. CDR3 coding DNA: TGTGCCAGCACCCCTCTGGGCCTGAACACTGAAGCTTTCTTT. As protein: CASTPLGLNTEAFF.

The chain carries TRBV7-8 and TRBJ2-1; TRBD2 matches 7 bases. V was clipped by 5 bases and J by 6 bases; unmatched bases: 19. Germline V lookup: CDR1 SGHVS, CDR2 FQNEAQ. The CDR3 is 18 residues long. This chain's CDR3 is CASSNKRGGMDLFNEQFF. For the CDR3, the DNA is TGTGCCAGCAGCAACAAGCGGGGCGGCATGGACCTTTTCAATGAGCAGTTCTTC.

The genes are TRBV7-9 and TRBJ2-7; TRBD2 matches at 9 bases. Germline trimming cut 5 bases from V and 3 bases from J; bases unmatched to any gene: 11. There are 16 residues in the CDR3. Germline-derived CDR1 and CDR2 are SEHNR and FQNEAQ (reference sequence). For the CDR3, the DNA is TGTGCCAGCAGCGAAACCTATAGCGGGAGTTTCTACGAGCAGTACTTC. The encoded protein is CASSETYSGSFYEQYF.

V and J are TRBV11-2 and TRBJ1-2; no firm D call. Trimming pared 5 bases from V and 3 bases from J, leaving 10 bases between. This CDR3 has 13 residues. CDR1 and CDR2 (germline): SGHAT, FQNNGV. Written as DNA, the CDR3 is TGTGCCAGCAGCCCCACAACCTACTATGGCTACACCTTC. This translates into CASSPTTYYGYTF.

The J gene is TRBJ2-3, the V gene TRBV5-4, with 8 bases matching TRBD1. V trimming: 4 bases; J trimming: 9 bases; junction bases outside the gene matches: 7. The CDR3 totals 13 residues. Germline values: CDR1 SGHNT, CDR2 YYREEE (reference sequence). The CDR3 reads CASSTTGGPTQYF. The CDR3 bases are TGTGCCAGCAGCACCACAGGGGGGCCAACGCAGTATTTT. The variable domain in full, completed from reference TRBV5-4 and TRBJ2-3, reads ETGVTQSPTHLIKTRGQQVTLRCSSQSGHNTVSWYQQALGQGPQFIFQYYREEENGRGNFPPRFSGLQFPNYSSELNVNALELDDSALYLCASSTTGGPTQYFGPGTRLTVL.

The chain has TRBV7-9 and TRBJ1-5; no definite D call. CDR1 is SEHNR and CDR2 is FQNEAQ in the germline V gene (reference sequence). The V gene lost 5 bases and the J gene lost 7 bases, with 18 bases spanning the gap. The CDR3 runs to 15 residues. The DNA of the CDR3 is TGTGCCAGCAGCCCTACCGGGGAACGCGGCCAGCCCCAGCATTTT. It codes for CASSPTGERGQPQHF.

CDR3 nucleotide sequence: TGTGCCAGCAGTGAACTGGACACGTACGAGCAGTACTTC. Protein product: CASSELDTYEQYF. J is TRBJ2-5 and V is TRBV25-1; tentative D call: TRBD1 (5 bases). Judging by the DNA end, TRBJ2-7 fits better; the J call may be wrong. Germline V gene lookup returns CDR1 MGHDK and CDR2 SYGVNS. This CDR3 comprises 13 residues.

The V gene is TRBV4-1, the J gene TRBJ2-1; the match to TRBD1 covers 7 bases. This CDR3 spans 14 amino acids. CDR1 is MGHRA and CDR2 is YSYEKL in the germline V gene. Trimming took 3 bases from V and 6 from J; bases not matched to a gene: 5. The CDR3 protein is CASSQQQGINEQFF. In DNA form, the CDR3 reads TGCGCCAGCAGCCAGCAACAGGGGATCAATGAGCAGTTCTTC.

J is TRBJ1-5 and V is TRBV27; a weak D match, TRBD1 (5 bases). CDR1 and CDR2 from the germline V gene are MNHEY and SMNVEV (reference sequence). V dropped 7 bases and J dropped 3 bases, with 10 bases sitting between them. There are 13 residues in the CDR3. The CDR3 DNA reads TGTGCCAGCAAGGGGCAGGTCAATCAGCCCCAGCATTTT. Encoded protein: CASKGQVNQPQHF.

CDR3 in DNA: TGTGCCAGCACCCTATCGACAGGGGGATATGGCTACACCTTC. This gives the protein CASTLSTGGYGYTF. This chain uses TRBV28 with TRBJ1-2; TRBD1 aligns across 9 bases. V lost 7 bases and J lost 5; bases outside the gene matches: 8. The CDR3 totals 14 residues. Germline CDR1 is MDHEN and CDR2 is SYDVKM.